This T cell receptor (beta chain) came from a study of blood T cells in healthy people across ages. Whole-study context: About one barcoded beta molecule per two T cells came from capture by template switching. Findings and limits, study-wide: Aged donors had fewer naive CD4+ cells and lower diversity than long-lived donors.

Note on this clonotype: Its cognate antigen is unknown.

Germline CDR1 and CDR2: ENHRY and SYGVKD. CDR3 length: 17 residues. Healthy individuals of Caucasian origin from Russia, aged about 6 to 95, served as donors. Approximately 9 milliliters of peripheral blood were drawn from each donor into EDTA-treated tubes. Through a sample-barcoded 5' primer and a J-beta primer mix, a second PCR was run for roughly 7 to 11 cycles. TCRdb reanalysed the 5' RACE reads using MiXCR and keeps one entry per CDR3 protein. The profile covers around 1,000,000 distinct CDR3 sequences, with more than 30% appearing a single time and under 15% taken by the ten largest. The chain is built from TRBV10-3 and TRBJ2-4, with TRBD2 matching 8 bases. The better agreement between TRBJ2-7 and the DNA end casts doubt on the J call. The sequence was obtained from a man aged 18 to 30 in good health. Sequenced: blood. The CDR3 nucleotides are TGTGCCATCAGCAATACGCAGCCTGGCGGGGGGTCCCACGAGCAGTACTTC. It yields the protein CAISNTQPGGGSHEQYF.